Listed here are 14 T cell receptor beta chains from one sample, sequenced in a study of T cell repertoires in cytomegalovirus infection. TCRdb recomputed calls from the reads with MiXCR, one row per CDR3 protein. The sample holds about 830,000 distinct CDR3 sequences, about 33% seen once. The antigens these receptors bind are not known. This material consisted of cultured CD8+ T cells from PBMCs, taken from culture after CMV antigen stimulation. The receptors come from a human donor in good health (CMV status not recorded). Some clones in this sample may be carry-over from other donors' samples.

This clonotype has more than one count but fewer than ten. The chain has TRBV6-6 and TRBJ2-7; D is perhaps TRBD2 (5 bases). Germline V lookup: CDR1 MNHNY, CDR2 SVGAGI (reference sequence). Trimming took off 4 bases at V and 5 bases at J, with 15 bases between the two ends. The CDR3 consists of 14 residues. The CDR3 protein is CASSWRSMEDEQYF. The CDR3 coding sequence is TGTGCCAGCAGTTGGCGGTCTATGGAGGACGAGCAGTACTTC.

This clonotype showed up just a few times. The rearrangement links TRBV6-1 to TRBJ2-1, with 11 bases lining up with TRBD2. Trimming cost V 4 bases and J 8 bases; bases outside gene matches: 7. The germline V gene has CDR1 MNHNS and CDR2 SASEGT. This CDR3 is 15 amino acids long. CDR3 in DNA: TGTGCCAGCAGTGCAATAGCGGGGGGGCCCGATGAGCAGTTCTTC. Its protein is CASSAIAGGPDEQFF.

This clonotype was observed a handful of times. CDR3 amino acids: CASTASLTDTQYF. The CDR3 DNA is TGTGCCAGCACGGCGTCACTCACAGATACGCAGTATTTT. The chain carries TRBV6-6 and TRBJ2-3; D uncertain. The CDR3 loop spans 13 amino acids. CDR1 is MNHNY, CDR2 SVGAGI, per germline (reference sequence). The V end was cut by 7 bases, the J end by 2 bases, with 10 bases between.

J is TRBJ1-1 and V is TRBV11-2; 9 bases map to TRBD1. This CDR3 comprises 14 residues. Per the germline V gene, CDR1 is SGHAT and CDR2 is FQNNGV. V shed 4 bases, J shed 2 bases, and the junction held 2 bases outside the gene matches. This CDR3 reads CASSYRGQNTEAFF. CDR3 sequence (DNA): TGTGCCAGCAGCTACAGGGGGCAAAACACTGAAGCTTTCTTT. Using reference TRBV11-2 and TRBJ1-1 for the parts outside the CDR3, the full variable domain is EAGVAQSPRYKIIEKRQSVAFWCNPISGHATLYWYQQILGQGPKLLIQFQNNGVVDDSQLPKDRFSAERLKGVDSTLKIQPAKLEDSAVYLCASSYRGQNTEAFFGQGTRLTVV.

This clonotype was counted ten times or more. The chain recombines TRBV7-2 with TRBJ1-5; D uncertain. Trimming left V 5 bases short and J 5 bases short, with 10 bases between. The CDR3 loop spans 13 amino acids. From germline, CDR1 is SGHTA and CDR2 FQGNSA. CDR3 sequence reads: CASSPVRDQPQHF. The DNA for the CDR3 is TGTGCCAGCAGCCCGGTGCGGGATCAGCCCCAGCATTTT.

The chain employs TRBV7-3 and TRBJ2-5; maybe TRBD1 (5 bases). Trimming took off 2 bases at V and 5 bases at J, with 18 bases between the two ends. The CDR3 length is 16 residues. The germline gives CDR1 SGHTA, CDR2 FQGTGA. The CDR3 region is CASSLLAGSGRETQYF. Written as DNA, the CDR3 is TGTGCCAGCAGCTTATTAGCAGGGTCAGGACGGGAGACCCAGTACTTC.

The chain carries TRBV10-3 and TRBJ2-1; perhaps TRBD2 as D (7 bases). Per the germline V gene, CDR1 is ENHRY and CDR2 is SYGVKD. With 2 bases removed from V and 0 bases from J, the gap between germline ends came to 14 bases. This CDR3 is 17 amino acids long. The CDR3 sequence: CAISETGRGSSYNEQFF. CDR3 DNA sequence: TGTGCCATCAGTGAGACAGGGAGGGGGAGCTCCTACAATGAGCAGTTCTTC.

Points on this clonotype: The junction differs from germline at one of its ends, possibly a read error. The chain links TRBV6-5 to TRBJ1-4, with 7 bases fitting TRBD1. Germline CDR1 MNHEY, CDR2 SVGAGI. CDR3 size: 13 residues. CDR3 bases: TGTGCCAGCAGCCCTACCGCCCTGGACAGGAGCGTTTTT. Translation gives CASSPTALDRSVF.

This clonotype was observed a handful of times. This rearrangement joins TRBV19 to TRBJ1-2; D unclear. The CDR3 loop spans 12 amino acids. Deletions cut 7 bases from V and 4 bases from J, with 10 bases between. Germline V gene lookup returns CDR1 LNHDA and CDR2 SQIVND (reference sequence). The CDR3, as DNA: TGTGCCAGTAAGGTCACACCCTATGGCTACACCTTC. Translating it yields CASKVTPYGYTF.

The DNA of the CDR3 is TGTGCCAGCAGTGAGGACAGGGGAGGGACCGGGGAGCTGTTTTTT. Translated: CASSEDRGGTGELFF. This chain uses TRBV2 with TRBJ2-2, with 9 bases fitting TRBD1. V dropped 3 bases and J dropped 5; count of bases not matched to a gene: 4. The CDR3 contains 15 residues. Germline V gives CDR1 SNHLY, CDR2 FYNNEI.

J is TRBJ1-2 and V is TRBV6-2 or TRBV6-3; unclear D gene. In germline, CDR1 is MNHEY, CDR2 SVGEGT. The CDR3 consists of 15 residues. V was trimmed by 0 bases and J by 2 bases, leaving 10 bases between them. DNA of the CDR3: TGTGCCAGCAGTTACTCCCCCGCAGAGAACTATGGCTACACCTTC. Protein sequence: CASSYSPAENYGYTF.

This chain connects TRBV15 to TRBJ1-1, with a possible D match to TRBD1 (5 bases). Germline CDR1 LNHNV, CDR2 YYDKDF (reference sequence). V shed 0 bases and J shed 2 bases, with 10 bases lying between them. The CDR3 totals 15 residues. CDR3 loop: CATSRDLGDNTEAFF. As DNA, the CDR3 is TGTGCCACCAGCAGAGATCTGGGGGATAACACTGAAGCTTTCTTT.

The chain carries TRBV20-1 and TRBJ2-7, with TRBD1 matching over 10 bases. Trimming cost V 2 bases and J 4 bases; bases outside gene matches: 5. Germline CDR1 is DFQATT and CDR2 is SNEGSKA (reference sequence). CDR3 length equals 14 residues. CDR3 in amino acids: CSARRWDRGYEQYV. CDR3 nucleotide sequence: TGCAGTGCTAGACGATGGGACAGGGGATACGAGCAGTACGTC.

This clonotype was found a few times. The rearrangement links TRBV20-1 to TRBJ1-1; D unresolved. CDR3 size: 13 residues. Looked up from germline, CDR1 is DFQATT and CDR2 is SNEGSKA (reference sequence). The V and J ends lost 5 bases and 9 bases respectively, with 19 bases between them. CDR3 protein: CSAQNRELPQAFF. In DNA form, the CDR3 reads TGCAGTGCTCAGAACCGGGAGCTACCACAAGCTTTCTTT.